This TCR beta chain was captured in a study of T-cell reconstitution after alpha-beta-depleted transplantation in children. This clonotype was seen at least ten times. Its antigen remains unidentified. Regarding the study as a whole: It was surviving recipient T cells and thymic progenitors that gave some patients high TCRbeta diversity at day 60. T-cell counts and diversity were attributed mostly to newly produced T cells one year after transplant. About two months after transplant, alpha-beta T cells reportedly came from several hundred expanded graft clones.

Germline-derived CDR1 and CDR2 are SEHNR and FQNEAQ (reference sequence). The CDR3 loop spans 12 amino acids. Trimming stripped 3 bases from V and 5 bases from J, with 7 bases between. Preparation of the TCRbeta library used unique molecular identifiers. Using its own MiXCR run on the PCR reads, TCRdb lists one record per CDR3 protein. The repertoire holds 220,000 or so distinct CDR3 sequences, with approximately 8% as singletons. The origin of this receptor is a male patient younger than 18 who had a stem cell transplant for acute lymphoblastic leukemia, so the T cells may come from the graft donor. V is TRBV7-9 and J is TRBJ1-1; D remains ambiguous. This sample comprised PBMCs, mostly from graft donor cells, obtained 180 days after TCRalphabeta/CD19-depleted stem cell transplant. CDR3: CASSFGVTEAFF. Written as DNA, the CDR3 is TGTGCCAGCAGCTTCGGGGTAACTGAAGCTTTCTTT.